The 28 T cell receptor beta chains given below trace back to one sample, sequenced in a study of neoadjuvant anti-PD-1 for oral cavity cancer (dated by TCRdb to the early 2020s). Library generation was performed with the immunoSEQ multiplex PCR assay. Sourced from immuneACCESS, this table was stored by TCRdb with only in-frame sequences that have V and J called. A share of the clones is absent; for the studies checked, an unresolved V gene accounts for under half, and the remainder has no known explanation. The sample table contains 11,000 to 15,000 clones; only one count was recorded for less than 75% of them. 2% to 3% of the sample rests with the top ten. The time point label of this sample denotes: after neoadjuvant nivolumab, at surgical resection. Sequenced material: PBMCs, taken after nivolumab (anti-PD-1) treatment. The source of these receptors is a person between 35 and 79 years old with oral cavity squamous cell carcinoma.

The V and J genes are TRBV5-6 and TRBJ1-2; D is perhaps TRBD1 (6 bases). CDR1 is SGHDT and CDR2 is YYEEEE in the germline V gene. CDR3 size: 12 residues. V was shortened by 3 bases and J by 7 bases, with 10 bases between the two germline ends. CDR3 amino acids: CASSSQGVGYTF. The CDR3 DNA reads as TGTGCCAGCAGCTCACAGGGAGTTGGCTACACCTTC.

The V call is TRBV5-4, the J call TRBJ1-1; no definite D call. CDR1 SGHNT and CDR2 YYREEE come from the germline V gene (reference sequence). V lost 3 bases to trimming and J lost 6 bases, with 12 bases between them. The CDR3 contains 13 residues. The CDR3 region has the DNA TGTGCCAGCAGCTGGCAAGGTGTGGCTGAAGCTTTCTTT. This encodes CASSWQGVAEAFF.

This chain links TRBV6-1 with TRBJ1-1; D perhaps matches TRBD1 (6 bases). Germline CDR1 and CDR2: MNHNS and SASEGT. V lost 3 bases and J 6 bases, leaving 11 bases between the germline ends. This CDR3 region has 13 residues. CDR3 sequence reads: CASSDRGRAEAFF. The CDR3 DNA sequence: TGTGCCAGCAGTGACAGGGGCCGAGCTGAAGCTTTCTTT.

The CDR3 coding sequence is TGCGCCAGCAGCTTGGGCCGACAAGAGACCCAGTACTTC. Translation gives CASSLGRQETQYF. This chain links TRBV5-1 with TRBJ2-5; D uncertain. Looked up from germline, CDR1 is SGHRS and CDR2 is YFSETQ. Trimming stripped 0 bases from V and 2 bases from J, with 5 bases between. The CDR3 sequence is 13 residues long.

V usage is TRBV19 and J usage is TRBJ2-7; D not resolved. This CDR3 comprises 16 residues. Germline CDR1 is LNHDA and CDR2 is SQIVND (reference sequence). V was trimmed by 2 bases and J by 2 bases, leaving 16 bases between them. The CDR3 DNA is TGTGCCAGTAGTATAAATTTCGGTGCACAAACCTACGAGCAGTACTTC. Amino acid sequence: CASSINFGAQTYEQYF.

CDR3 coding DNA: TGCGCCAGCAGCCTCCACAACAGGGGGTTTCCGCAGTATTTT. This translates into CASSLHNRGFPQYF. This chain links TRBV10-1 with TRBJ2-3; 8 bases line up with TRBD1. J gave up 10 bases and V 6 bases, and 12 bases lay outside the gene matches. The length of the CDR3 is 14 residues. Per germline, CDR1 WNHNN and CDR2 SYGVQD (reference sequence).

The chain employs TRBV30 and TRBJ1-2, with 7 bases matching TRBD1. The CDR3 totals 14 residues. Germline loops: CDR1 GTSNPN, CDR2 SVGIG (reference sequence). The V and J ends lost 1 base and 5 bases, in that order; junction bases with no gene match: 7. CDR3 in amino acids: CAWSGKGAGYGYTF. The DNA of the CDR3 is TGTGCCTGGAGTGGAAAGGGGGCGGGTTATGGCTACACCTTC.

The rearrangement uses TRBV30 and TRBJ1-2; TRBD1 matches at 10 bases. J gave up 7 bases and V 5 bases, and 4 bases lay outside the gene matches. Germline CDR1 reads GTSNPN; CDR2 reads SVGIG (reference sequence). The CDR3 loop spans 12 amino acids. This chain's CDR3 is CAWGGQGGGYTF. The CDR3 bases are TGTGCCTGGGGTGGACAGGGGGGTGGCTACACCTTC. Drawing the rest from reference TRBV30 and TRBJ1-2, the complete variable domain is SQTIHQWPATLVQPVGSPLSLECTVEGTSNPNLYWYRQAAGRGLQLLFYSVGIGQISSEVPQNLSASRPQDRQFILSSKKLLLSDSGFYLCAWGGQGGGYTFGSGTRLTVV.

This clone was seen a handful of times. The V call is TRBV5-4, the J call TRBJ2-2, with D tentatively TRBD2 (5 bases). Germline-derived CDR1 and CDR2 are SGHNT and YYREEE (reference sequence). This CDR3 spans 15 amino acids. V was cut by 3 bases and J by 5 bases, with 14 bases left in between. The CDR3 here is CASSSNLAYTGELFF. The CDR3 region has the DNA TGTGCCAGCAGCTCTAACCTAGCATATACCGGGGAGCTGTTTTTT.

The genes are TRBV19 and TRBJ1-4, with D unclear. The CDR3 has 14 amino acids. CDR1 is LNHDA, CDR2 SQIVND, per germline (reference sequence). V was cut by 1 base and J by 7 bases, with 10 bases left in between. CDR3 nucleotides: TGTGCCAGTAGTATAGGTGGGCTTTCTGAAAAACTGTTTTTT. Translated: CASSIGGLSEKLFF.

The chain joins TRBV29-1 to TRBJ1-4; 10 bases are shared with TRBD1. V shed 4 bases and J 8 bases; nucleotides not matched to a gene: 10. Per the germline V gene, CDR1 is SQVTM and CDR2 is ANQGSEA. This CDR3 is 15 amino acids long. CDR3 sequence: CSVGVTGTGAEKLFF. DNA for the CDR3: TGCAGCGTTGGGGTTACCGGGACAGGGGCCGAAAAACTGTTTTTT.

The chain uses TRBV29-1 and TRBJ2-5, with 8 nucleotides matching TRBD1. CDR1 and CDR2 (germline): SQVTM, ANQGSEA. Trimming took 4 bases from V and 6 from J; bases not matched to a gene: 10. This CDR3 spans 14 amino acids. The CDR3 DNA is TGCAGCGTTGGGGACAGGCGATCTCAAAAGACCCAGTACTTC. Translating gives CSVGDRRSQKTQYF.

The chain carries TRBV6-6 and TRBJ2-3; D is possibly TRBD2 (5 bases). Germline CDR1 is MNHNY and CDR2 is SVGAGI (reference sequence). The V gene lost 6 bases and the J gene lost 4 bases, with 17 bases spanning the gap. The CDR3 runs to 15 residues. The CDR3 here is CASSRTRPGADTQYF. The CDR3 DNA reads TGTGCCAGCAGCCGTACTAGACCTGGGGCAGATACGCAGTATTTT.

Only a few counts were recorded for this clone. This rearrangement joins TRBV4-2 to TRBJ2-2, with D possibly being TRBD2 (5 bases). There are 18 residues in the CDR3. V gave up 0 bases and J gave up 1 base, with 15 bases separating them. The germline gives CDR1 LGHNA, CDR2 YNFKEQ. The DNA of the CDR3 is TGTGCCAGCAGCCAAGATTCGTGGCAACGGGAGAACACCGGGGAGCTGTTTTTT. Residues: CASSQDSWQRENTGELFF.

The V gene is TRBV7-9, the J gene TRBJ1-2; D unclear. The V and J ends lost 1 base and 7 bases respectively, with 19 bases between them. CDR3 length: 16 residues. The germline gives CDR1 SEHNR, CDR2 FQNEAQ (reference sequence). CDR3 nucleotides: TGTGCCAGCAGCTTAGGTTCCGGAAATTCGCGTGGTGGCTACACCTTC. This gives the protein CASSLGSGNSRGGYTF.

The chain joins TRBV21-1 to TRBJ1-5. TRBV21-1 constitutes a pseudogene. The CDR3 covers 18 residues. The CDR3 is CASSKALFTDYSNQPQHF. CDR3 in DNA: TGTGCCAGCAGCAAAGCCCTTTTTACAGACTATAGCAATCAGCCCCAGCATTTT.

The CDR3 loop reads CASSFGQGAGYGYTF. The CDR3 DNA is TGCGCCAGCAGCTTCGGACAGGGGGCGGGCTATGGCTACACCTTC. This rearrangement joins TRBV4-1 to TRBJ1-2, with 11 nucleotides matching TRBD1. Germline V CDR1 and CDR2: MGHRA, YSYEKL. This CDR3 spans 15 amino acids. Germline trimming cut 5 bases from V and 4 bases from J; bases unmatched to any gene: 6.

The chain carries TRBV6-6 and TRBJ1-5; the D gene is possibly TRBD1 (6 bases). The CDR3 runs to 14 residues. The germline V gene encodes CDR1 MNHNY and CDR2 SVGAGI (reference sequence). The germline V and J ends were trimmed by 6 bases and 9 bases, with 18 bases remaining between them. CDR3 DNA: TGTGCCAGCAGAGGAAACAGGGCAACCCGGCCCCAGCATTTT. It translates to CASRGNRATRPQHF.

J is TRBJ1-4 and V is TRBV5-1; 8 bases are shared with TRBD1. The germline gives CDR1 SGHRS, CDR2 YFSETQ. CDR3 length: 14 residues. The trim removed 5 bases at V and 8 bases at J, leaving 8 bases unmatched. Written as DNA, the CDR3 is TGCGCCAGCAGTTTCGGACAGGGAAACGAAAAACTGTTTTTT. Residues: CASSFGQGNEKLFF.

This sequence joins TRBV19 and TRBJ1-2; D unresolved. V lost 6 bases, J lost 9 bases, and 14 bases lay in between. This CDR3 comprises 12 residues. From germline, CDR1 is LNHDA and CDR2 SQIVND (reference sequence). The CDR3 DNA sequence: TGTGCCAGTAGGAAAGGAGGGTCGAGCTACACCTTC. This sequence encodes CASRKGGSSYTF.

CDR3 sequence: CASSLGATGELFF. The CDR3, as DNA: TGTGCCAGCAGCTTAGGGGCCACCGGGGAGCTGTTTTTT. This chain connects TRBV7-3 to TRBJ2-2, with a tentative D call TRBD1 (5 bases). Germline lookup yields CDR1 SGHTA and CDR2 FQGTGA. This CDR3 contains 13 residues. V lost 2 bases to trimming and J lost 4 bases, with 5 bases between them.

The rearrangement joins TRBV5-1 to TRBJ2-2, with TRBD2 identical over 12 bases. Per germline, CDR1 SGHRS and CDR2 YFSETQ. V shed 6 bases and J 2 bases; nucleotides not matched to a gene: 8. This CDR3 region has 17 residues. Here the CDR3 reads CASNLRTSGINTGELFF. The CDR3 DNA reads as TGCGCCAGCAACCTCAGGACTAGCGGGATTAACACCGGGGAGCTGTTTTTT.

The rearrangement joins TRBV7-3 to TRBJ1-5; the D is unclear. Germline V lookup: CDR1 SGHTA, CDR2 FQGTGA. The CDR3 runs 13 residues. V was pared by 4 bases and J by 6 bases, with 10 bases between. CDR3 nucleotide sequence: TGTGCCAGCAGCTCCCCCGGGGTTCAGCCCCAGCATTTT. Translating gives CASSSPGVQPQHF. Based on the CDR3 plus reference TRBV7-3 and TRBJ1-5, the full variable domain is GAGVSQTPSNKVTEKGKYVELRCDPISGHTALYWYRQSLGQGPEFLIYFQGTGAADDSGLPNDRFFAVRPEGSVSTLKIQRTERGDSAVYLCASSSPGVQPQHFGDGTRLSIL.

The CDR3 region is CATQAAGWEGREQYF. CDR3 sequence (DNA): TGTGCCACTCAGGCGGCTGGATGGGAGGGACGGGAGCAGTACTTC. V usage is TRBV27 and J usage is TRBJ2-7; 7 nucleotides match TRBD2. Germline-derived CDR1 and CDR2 are MNHEY and SMNVEV (reference sequence). With V trimmed by 10 bases and J by 7 bases, 19 bases remained unmatched. The CDR3 totals 15 residues.

The CDR3 nucleotides are TGTGCCAGCAGTGGCCCCCCCGGGACGGTAAGCAATCAGCCCCAGCATTTT. It is translated as CASSGPPGTVSNQPQHF. V gene TRBV2 combines with J gene TRBJ1-5, with D perhaps TRBD1 (5 bases). Germline lookup yields CDR1 SNHLY and CDR2 FYNNEI. V lost 4 bases and J 1 base, leaving 17 bases between the germline ends. There are 17 residues in the CDR3. Combining the CDR3 with reference TRBV2 and TRBJ1-5 gives the whole variable domain EPEVTQTPSHQVTQMGQEVILRCVPISNHLYFYWYRQILGQKVEFLVSFYNNEISEKSEIFDDQFSVERPDGSNFTLKIRSTKLEDSAMYFCASSGPPGTVSNQPQHFGDGTRLSIL.

The CDR3 loop reads CASSFRSGRSGDEQYF. The CDR3 nucleotides read TGTGCCAGCAGCTTCAGGAGCGGGAGAAGTGGAGACGAGCAGTACTTC. This chain links TRBV7-9 with TRBJ2-7, with 8 bases that match TRBD2. CDR1 is SEHNR, CDR2 FQNEAQ, per germline (reference sequence). The length of the CDR3 is 16 residues. The V and J ends lost 3 bases and 5 bases, in that order; junction bases with no gene match: 12.

This chain uses TRBV11-2 with TRBJ1-1, with D unresolved. The germline V and J ends were trimmed by 5 bases and 4 bases, with 20 bases remaining between them. Germline CDR1 is SGHAT and CDR2 is FQNNGV. This CDR3 has 16 amino acids. CDR3 sequence: CASSPGWGGRPTEAFF. The CDR3 DNA is TGTGCCAGCAGCCCGGGGTGGGGTGGCCGTCCCACTGAAGCTTTCTTT.

This sequence joins TRBV6-1 and TRBJ2-7, with a possible D match to TRBD1 (5 bases). The CDR3 loop spans 13 amino acids. The germline V gene has CDR1 MNHNS and CDR2 SASEGT. Trimming removed 0 bases at V and 7 bases at J, with 10 bases between. The CDR3 region has the DNA TGTGCCAGCAGTGAAGCGCGAAGGGGTGAGCAGTACTTC. Translated: CASSEARRGEQYF.